These 31 T cell receptor beta chains were all obtained from the same sample, sequenced in a study of T cells in pancreatic ductal adenocarcinoma. Data came from immunoSEQ multiplex PCR; TCRdb stores just in-frame clones and leaves some out. The data hold roughly 100,000 clones, with 90% to 95% observed a single time. The selected patients with pancreatic ductal adenocarcinoma had surgery but no neoadjuvant therapy. Material: PBMCs. The source of these receptors is a human donor with pancreatic ductal adenocarcinoma.

The chain carries TRBV4-3 and TRBJ2-1; 8 nucleotides agree with TRBD2. Losses at the gene ends were 0 bases for V and 2 bases for J; bases not matched to a gene: 6. CDR1 and CDR2 from the germline V gene are LGHNA and YSLEER. This CDR3 has 17 amino acids. CDR3 bases: TGCGCCAGCAGCCAAGATTACGGGACTAGTACCTACAATGAGCAGTTCTTC. It translates to CASSQDYGTSTYNEQFF.

The genes are TRBV20-1 and TRBJ1-2; D is unresolved. There are 11 residues in the CDR3. The V gene's germline CDR1 is DFQATT and CDR2 SNEGSKA (reference sequence). V lost 4 bases and J lost 6, with 9 bases in between. CDR3 nucleotides: TGCAGTGCTAAACAGTTAGATGGCTACACCTTC. Translated: CSAKQLDGYTF.

The chain is built from TRBV6-6 and TRBJ2-3; TRBD1 is a possible D gene (6 bases). V lost 6 bases to trimming and J lost 9 bases, with 22 bases between them. The CDR3 covers 15 residues. The germline gives CDR1 MNHNY, CDR2 SVGAGI (reference sequence). For the CDR3, the DNA is TGTGCCAGCAGGAACACAGGGTATTCCCAGAGCACGCAGTATTTT. Protein sequence: CASRNTGYSQSTQYF.

This rearrangement joins TRBV7-3 to TRBJ2-7; 11 bases fit TRBD2. The CDR3 has 13 residues. Unmatched junction bases numbered 2, after V lost 10 bases and J lost 0 bases. The germline V gene has CDR1 SGHTA and CDR2 FQGTGA. In nucleotides, the CDR3 is TGTGCCACAACTAGCGGGAGCTCCTACGAGCAGTACTTC. Amino acids: CATTSGSSYEQYF.

This clone was seen a single time. The rearrangement links TRBV2 to TRBJ1-1; possibly TRBD1 for D (6 bases). Germline values: CDR1 SNHLY, CDR2 FYNNEI. The V end lost 6 bases, the J end lost 2 bases, and 10 bases lay between the germline ends. CDR3 length equals 13 residues. The CDR3 sequence is CASSPQGNTEAFF. CDR3 coding DNA: TGTGCCAGCAGCCCACAGGGAAACACTGAAGCTTTCTTT.

This clone has a single count. The chain couples TRBV13 to TRBJ2-7; 7 bases align to TRBD1. CDR3 length: 15 amino acids. Losses at the gene ends were 3 bases for V and 5 bases for J; bases not matched to a gene: 10. The germline V gene has CDR1 PRHDT and CDR2 FYEKMQ (reference sequence). The CDR3 here is CASSFRWTGRDEQYF. The CDR3 bases are TGTGCCAGCAGCTTTCGTTGGACAGGTAGAGACGAGCAGTACTTC.

This chain connects TRBV10-3 to TRBJ2-7, with 8 bases matching TRBD1. The CDR3 runs 14 residues. V shed 6 bases, J shed 5 bases, and the junction held 9 bases outside the gene matches. Germline-derived CDR1 and CDR2 are ENHRY and SYGVKD. CDR3 nucleotide sequence: TGTGCCATCAGAAAACCGGGACAGGCCGACGAGCAGTACTTC. This codes for CAIRKPGQADEQYF.

This chain uses TRBV7-9 with TRBJ2-5, with 8 nucleotides matching TRBD2. Germline V gives CDR1 SEHNR, CDR2 FQNEAQ (reference sequence). V lost 4 bases, J lost 6 bases, and 1 base stayed unmatched. The CDR3 is 12 residues long. CDR3 coding DNA: TGTGCCAGCAGCTGGACTAGCCAGACCCAGTACTTC. It codes for CASSWTSQTQYF.

The V gene is TRBV19, the J gene TRBJ2-5, with 9 positions matching TRBD1. With 5 bases clipped from V and 5 bases from J, the junction kept 3 bases outside the gene matches. This CDR3 has 13 amino acids. CDR1 is LNHDA, CDR2 SQIVND, per germline (reference sequence). The CDR3 region is CASSRDRVETQYF. The CDR3 bases are TGTGCCAGTAGTCGGGACAGGGTGGAGACCCAGTACTTC. Looking up the rest from reference TRBV19 and TRBJ2-5 gives the full variable domain: DGGITQSPKYLFRKEGQNVTLSCEQNLNHDAMYWYRQDPGQGLRLIYYSQIVNDFQKGDIAEGYSVSREKKESFPLTVTSAQKNPTAFYLCASSRDRVETQYFGPGTRLLVL.

The chain joins TRBV7-9 to TRBJ2-3; 10 bases align to TRBD1. Germline V gene sequence: CDR1 SEHNR, CDR2 FQNEAQ (reference sequence). The CDR3 length is 15 residues. The junction had 6 bases not matched to a gene; V was cut back by 7 bases and J by 2 bases. The CDR3 loop reads CASTSDRGPTDTQYF. The DNA for the CDR3 is TGTGCCAGCACAAGTGACAGGGGGCCCACAGATACGCAGTATTTT.

The CDR3 coding sequence is TGTGCCAGCAGCTTCCGGGACAGGTATGGTGAGCAGTTCTTC. It yields the protein CASSFRDRYGEQFF. This chain connects TRBV7-2 to TRBJ2-1, with 8 bases lining up with TRBD1. The CDR3 length is 14 residues. Germline values: CDR1 SGHTA, CDR2 FQGNSA. Trimming removed 3 bases from V and 9 bases from J; junction bases left unmatched: 7.

The chain joins TRBV27 to TRBJ1-1; D possibly corresponds to TRBD1 (6 bases). The CDR3 covers 14 residues. Germline CDR1 is MNHEY and CDR2 is SMNVEV (reference sequence). V was pared by 4 bases and J by 1 base, with 10 bases between. In DNA, the CDR3 is TGTGCCAGCAGTTGGGCAGGGGAGAACACTGAAGCTTTCTTT. It is translated as CASSWAGENTEAFF.

The J gene is TRBJ2-1, the V gene TRBV10-1; 7 bases are shared with TRBD2. Per germline, CDR1 WNHNN and CDR2 SYGVQD (reference sequence). Losses at the gene ends were 8 bases for V and 7 bases for J; bases not matched to a gene: 8. The CDR3 has 13 residues. CDR3 nucleotides: TGCGCCAGCGTTCTTCAGGGAGGGAATGAGCAGTTCTTC. It specifies CASVLQGGNEQFF.

In DNA, the CDR3 is TGCGCCAGCAGCGAAAAGGCGGAACGTTTAGCGGATACGCAGTATTTT. Translating it yields CASSEKAERLADTQYF. The chain links TRBV5-1 to TRBJ2-3; D is perhaps TRBD2 (5 bases). V was pared by 4 bases and J by 6 bases, with 21 bases between. The CDR3 covers 16 residues. Germline lookup yields CDR1 SGHRS and CDR2 YFSETQ.

This clone was seen only once. The junction departs from germline at one end; a sequencing error may be responsible. The chain uses TRBV10-3 and TRBJ2-1; 12 positions agree with TRBD2. The CDR3 contains 15 residues. Germline assignment: CDR1 ENHRY and CDR2 SYGVKD. The CDR3 nucleotides read TGTGCCATCAGCCCCCTAGCGGGAGGGCCCAATGGGCAGTTCTTC. Amino acid sequence: CAISPLAGGPNGQFF.

The chain couples TRBV9 to TRBJ2-3; 7 bases are a match to TRBD1. The V and J ends lost 4 bases and 0 bases, in that order; junction bases with no gene match: 8. Germline lookup yields CDR1 SGDLS and CDR2 YYNGEE. The CDR3 extends over 16 amino acids. The CDR3 sequence: CASSSRTGQSTDTQYF. Written as DNA, the CDR3 is TGTGCCAGCAGCTCACGGACAGGTCAGAGCACAGATACGCAGTATTTT.

The CDR3 is CASSIIWGGNTEAFF. The CDR3 DNA follows: TGTGCCAGTAGTATAATCTGGGGAGGGAACACTGAAGCTTTCTTT. The rearrangement uses TRBV19 and TRBJ1-1; D unresolved. Germline V gene data show CDR1 as LNHDA and CDR2 as SQIVND (reference sequence). V lost 2 bases, J lost 1 base, and 11 bases lay in between. The CDR3 is 15 residues long.

The chain has TRBV7-9 and TRBJ1-1, with a weak D call TRBD1 (6 bases). The CDR3 extends over 16 amino acids. V lost 3 bases and J lost 3, with 17 bases in between. The V gene's germline CDR1 is SEHNR and CDR2 FQNEAQ (reference sequence). In DNA, the CDR3 is TGTGCCAGCAGCTTGGATGGGTACAGGGAGTACACTGAAGCTTTCTTT. The encoded protein is CASSLDGYREYTEAFF. Full variable domain (outside the CDR3, taken from reference TRBV7-9 and TRBJ1-1): DTGVSQNPRHKITKRGQNVTFRCDPISEHNRLYWYRQTLGQGPEFLTYFQNEAQLEKSRLLSDRFSAERPKGSFSTLEIQRTEQGDSAMYLCASSLDGYREYTEAFFGQGTRLTVV.

This sequence joins TRBV27 and TRBJ1-4, with 9 bases that match TRBD1. With V trimmed by 8 bases and J by 7 bases, 5 bases remained unmatched. This CDR3 region has 13 residues. Germline CDR1 and CDR2: MNHEY and SMNVEV (reference sequence). CDR3 coding DNA: TGTGCCAGCGGTGACAGGGGGATTGAAAAACTGTTTTTT. Amino acids: CASGDRGIEKLFF. The variable domain in full, completed from reference TRBV27 and TRBJ1-4, reads EAQVTQNPRYLITVTGKKLTVTCSQNMNHEYMSWYRQDPGLGLRQIYYSMNVEVTDKGDVPEGYKVSRKEKRNFPLILESPSPNQTSLYFCASGDRGIEKLFFGSGTQLSVL.

The chain employs TRBV5-6 and TRBJ2-1, with TRBD1 matching 7 bases. The V and J ends lost 2 bases and 1 base, in that order; junction bases with no gene match: 6. Germline V lookup: CDR1 SGHDT, CDR2 YYEEEE. The CDR3 has 16 residues. CDR3 DNA sequence: TGTGCCAGCAGCTTTACCTTGGACAGGTCCTACAATGAGCAGTTCTTC. It specifies CASSFTLDRSYNEQFF.

This clone was observed once. The J gene is TRBJ2-2, the V gene TRBV9, with 7 bases identical to TRBD1. After removal of 0 bases from V and 3 bases from J, the junction contained 5 bases not matched to a gene. CDR3 length: 16 residues. CDR1 is SGDLS, CDR2 YYNGEE, per germline. The CDR3 loop reads CASSVGGQSYTGELFF. In DNA form, the CDR3 reads TGTGCCAGCAGCGTAGGGGGACAGAGTTACACCGGGGAGCTGTTTTTT.

CDR3 nucleotide sequence: TGTGCCAGCAGGACCGCCGGGACAGGGTCCTACGAGCAGTACTTC. Its translation is CASRTAGTGSYEQYF. The J gene is TRBJ2-7, the V gene TRBV7-9, with 9 positions matching TRBD1. The CDR3 consists of 15 residues. Per germline, CDR1 SEHNR and CDR2 FQNEAQ (reference sequence). V shed 6 bases and J 1 base; nucleotides not matched to a gene: 7.

The chain employs TRBV10-3 and TRBJ2-5; D might be TRBD1 (5 bases). V lost 2 bases and J lost 2, with 15 bases in between. This CDR3 is 16 amino acids long. The V gene's germline CDR1 is ENHRY and CDR2 SYGVKD. The CDR3 region has the DNA TGTGCCATCAGTGAGAAGAAGGGGATAGGGCAAGAGACCCAGTACTTC. This sequence encodes CAISEKKGIGQETQYF.

This CDR3 reads CASSRATSDSYNEQFF. The CDR3 DNA sequence: TGTGCCAGCAGCCGGGCGACTAGCGACTCCTACAATGAGCAGTTCTTC. The gene calls are TRBV4-2 and TRBJ2-1; 8 positions agree with TRBD2. This CDR3 is built from 16 residues. With V trimmed by 4 bases and J by 0 bases, 5 bases remained unmatched. The germline V gene encodes CDR1 LGHNA and CDR2 YNFKEQ.

The chain is built from TRBV28 and TRBJ1-4; unclear D gene. The CDR3 extends over 13 amino acids. Per the germline V gene, CDR1 is MDHEN and CDR2 is SYDVKM. V lost 6 bases, J lost 6 bases, and 11 bases lay in between. The CDR3 DNA reads as TGTGCCAGCAGACCAACAGCTTATGAAAAACTGTTTTTT. Translation gives CASRPTAYEKLFF. Full variable domain (remainder filled in from reference TRBV28 and TRBJ1-4): DVKVTQSSRYLVKRTGEKVFLECVQDMDHENMFWYRQDPGLGLRLIYFSYDVKMKEKGDIPEGYSVSREKKERFSLILESASTNQTSMYLCASRPTAYEKLFFGSGTQLSVL.

The rearrangement links TRBV5-1 to TRBJ2-7, with TRBD2 matching over 14 bases. V trimming: 4 bases; J trimming: 5 bases; junction bases outside the gene matches: 11. The CDR3 totals 17 residues. Germline CDR1 and CDR2: SGHRS and YFSETQ. This chain's CDR3 is CASSPRGGLAGDHEQYF. Here the CDR3 DNA reads TGCGCCAGCAGCCCGCGAGGGGGACTAGCGGGAGACCACGAGCAGTACTTC. Full variable domain (missing parts from reference TRBV5-1 and TRBJ2-7): KAGVTQTPRYLIKTRGQQVTLSCSPISGHRSVSWYQQTPGQGLQFLFEYFSETQRNKGNFPGRFSGRQFSNSRSEMNVSTLELGDSALYLCASSPRGGLAGDHEQYFGPGTRLTVT.

This clone is a singleton in its sample. V and J are TRBV6-6 and TRBJ2-7; the match to TRBD2 covers 11 bases. Germline V gene lookup returns CDR1 MNHNY and CDR2 SVGAGI (reference sequence). Trimming cost V 7 bases and J 7 bases; bases outside gene matches: 9. This CDR3 is built from 14 residues. The DNA for the CDR3 is TGTGCCAGCATCCTTAGCGGGAGGGCCGGAGAGCAGTACTTC. As protein: CASILSGRAGEQYF.

The V call is TRBV19, the J call TRBJ2-6; 9 bases match TRBD1. There are 18 residues in the CDR3. Germline V gene lookup returns CDR1 LNHDA and CDR2 SQIVND (reference sequence). V gave up 7 bases and J gave up 1 base; unmatched junction bases: 11. This chain's CDR3 is CASIWTGDFASGANVLTF. The CDR3, as DNA: TGTGCCAGTATCTGGACAGGGGATTTCGCATCTGGGGCCAACGTCCTGACTTTC.

The rearrangement links TRBV29-1 to TRBJ2-2; D is ambiguous. Germline V gene data show CDR1 as SQVTM and CDR2 as ANQGSEA. Trimming took off 5 bases at V and 4 bases at J, with 11 bases between the two ends. This CDR3 comprises 13 residues. The CDR3 here is CSVRSRITGELFF. DNA for the CDR3: TGCAGCGTTAGGAGCAGAATCACCGGGGAGCTGTTTTTT.

On this clone itself: This sample also contains other DNA sequences that code for the same CDR3. The chain employs TRBV7-3 and TRBJ2-1, with D unresolved. Between the trimmed V and J ends, which lost 5 bases and 0 bases, there was a span of 11 bases. Germline V lookup: CDR1 SGHTA, CDR2 FQGTGA. The CDR3 extends over 15 amino acids. Here the CDR3 reads CASSPSASSYNEQFF. Written as DNA, the CDR3 is TGTGCCAGCAGCCCGAGTGCTAGCTCCTACAATGAGCAGTTCTTC.

The chain employs TRBV28 and TRBJ2-7; no definite D call. Deletions cut 6 bases from V and 0 bases from J, with 9 bases between. CDR3 length: 13 residues. The germline gives CDR1 MDHEN, CDR2 SYDVKM. The CDR3 bases are TGTGCCAGCAGACGGTACAGCTCCTACGAGCAGTACTTC. Protein: CASRRYSSYEQYF.